What follows are 24 T cell receptor beta chains derived from one specimen sequenced in a study of control samples from healthy donors and cancer patients. Clones were read by immunoSEQ multiplex PCR, and TCRdb kept only the in-frame ones, dropping some. This table holds more than 150,000 clones, around 90% found once. The sequenced material came from blood. The source of these receptors is a woman under 40 in good health.

The V and J genes are TRBV5-5 and TRBJ2-2, with 7 bases fitting TRBD1. In germline, CDR1 is SGHKS, CDR2 YYEKEE (reference sequence). After removal of 4 bases from V and 6 bases from J, the junction contained 6 bases not matched to a gene. The CDR3 sequence is 14 residues long. CDR3 nucleotide sequence: TGTGCCAGCAGCCCCCGGACAGGCTCCGGGGAGCTGTTTTTT. This gives the protein CASSPRTGSGELFF.

The chain is built from TRBV29-1 and TRBJ2-7, with D possibly being TRBD1 (6 bases). Germline CDR1 SQVTM, CDR2 ANQGSEA. V lost 6 bases, J lost 2 bases, and 17 bases lay in between. CDR3 size: 14 residues. CDR3 sequence reads: CSVVPQGSPYEQYF. CDR3 DNA: TGCAGCGTGGTACCACAGGGATCTCCCTACGAGCAGTACTTC.

The rearrangement joins TRBV7-9 to TRBJ2-7; D gene uncertain. The CDR3 is made up of 12 amino acids. V lost 7 bases and J 0 bases, leaving 7 bases between the germline ends. Germline V gives CDR1 SEHNR, CDR2 FQNEAQ (reference sequence). CDR3 sequence: CASTPSSYEQYF. The CDR3 DNA reads as TGTGCCAGCACTCCAAGCTCCTACGAGCAGTACTTC.

The rearrangement uses TRBV30 and TRBJ2-6, with D perhaps given as TRBD1 or TRBD2 (6 bases each). V dropped 0 bases and J dropped 2 bases, with 8 bases sitting between them. Germline V CDR1 and CDR2: GTSNPN, SVGIG (reference sequence). The CDR3 is 15 amino acids. The CDR3 sequence: CAWSVGGPGANVLTF. The CDR3 DNA reads as TGTGCCTGGAGTGTGGGGGGCCCTGGGGCCAACGTCCTGACTTTC. Combining the CDR3 with reference TRBV30 and TRBJ2-6 gives the whole variable domain SQTIHQWPATLVQPVGSPLSLECTVEGTSNPNLYWYRQAAGRGLQLLFYSVGIGQISSEVPQNLSASRPQDRQFILSSKKLLLSDSGFYLCAWSVGGPGANVLTFGAGSRLTVL.

This chain joins TRBV28 and TRBJ2-3, with D unclear. Germline CDR1 is MDHEN and CDR2 is SYDVKM. The CDR3 is made up of 15 amino acids. V was pared by 2 bases and J by 2 bases, with 11 bases between. This CDR3 reads CASSLRSGPTDTQYF. Written as DNA, the CDR3 is TGTGCCAGCAGTTTAAGGTCCGGACCCACAGATACGCAGTATTTT.

The chain joins TRBV2 to TRBJ1-6, with TRBD1 as a possible D gene (5 bases). The CDR3 has 16 residues. The germline gives CDR1 SNHLY, CDR2 FYNNEI. The germline V and J ends were trimmed by 6 bases and 4 bases, with 16 bases remaining between them. CDR3 loop: CASRLGPETYNSPLHF. CDR3 coding DNA: TGTGCCAGCAGGTTGGGGCCCGAGACGTATAATTCACCCCTCCACTTT.

The V call is TRBV18, the J call TRBJ1-2; 7 bases are shared with TRBD1. This CDR3 is built from 14 residues. Trimming took 3 bases from V and 5 from J; bases not matched to a gene: 6. Germline assignment: CDR1 KGHSH and CDR2 LQKENI. CDR3 residues: CASSPKTGYYGYTF. The CDR3 DNA follows: TGTGCCAGCTCACCTAAGACAGGGTATTATGGCTACACCTTC.

J is TRBJ2-1 and V is TRBV4-3; D may be TRBD1 or TRBD2 (5 bases each). The CDR3 is 17 residues long. The ends were cut back, 0 bases at V and 0 bases at J, with 12 bases in the middle. The germline gives CDR1 LGHNA, CDR2 YSLEER. The CDR3 DNA sequence: TGCGCCAGCAGCCAAGAAAACACTAGGGGCTCCTACAATGAGCAGTTCTTC. This encodes CASSQENTRGSYNEQFF.

This chain uses TRBV11-2 with TRBJ2-7, with D possibly being TRBD1 (6 bases). V was trimmed by 5 bases and J by 3 bases, leaving 14 bases between them. The CDR3 runs 14 residues. The germline V gene has CDR1 SGHAT and CDR2 FQNNGV. CDR3 in amino acids: CASSPRTEIYEQYF. Written as DNA, the CDR3 is TGTGCCAGCAGCCCGCGGACAGAAATCTACGAGCAGTACTTC.

J is TRBJ2-3 and V is TRBV4-2; tentative D call: TRBD1 (5 bases). The CDR3 is 15 amino acids. The germline V gene has CDR1 LGHNA and CDR2 YNFKEQ. Trimming stripped 0 bases from V and 1 base from J, with 8 bases between. Written as DNA, the CDR3 is TGTGCCAGCAGCCAAGATCCCAGGGGCACAGATACGCAGTATTTT. Protein product: CASSQDPRGTDTQYF.

This clone was picked up one time. This chain connects TRBV7-9 to TRBJ1-1, with 9 bases fitting TRBD1. CDR3 length equals 15 residues. After removal of 1 base from V and 3 bases from J, the junction contained 3 bases not matched to a gene. Germline V gene data show CDR1 as SEHNR and CDR2 as FQNEAQ (reference sequence). In DNA, the CDR3 is TGTGCCAGCAGCTTAGGGACAGGGGCGGACACTGAAGCTTTCTTT. It yields the protein CASSLGTGADTEAFF.

The chain links TRBV7-9 to TRBJ1-1; no clear D. V lost 3 bases and J 1 base, leaving 9 bases between the germline ends. The CDR3 has 14 amino acids. CDR1 and CDR2 from the germline V gene are SEHNR and FQNEAQ (reference sequence). The CDR3 sequence is CASSFGQANTEAFF. CDR3 sequence (DNA): TGTGCCAGCAGCTTCGGGCAGGCGAACACTGAAGCTTTCTTT.

This clone occurred once. This chain joins TRBV27 and TRBJ2-1; 8 nucleotides align to TRBD1. Trimming cost V 2 bases and J 5 bases; bases outside gene matches: 11. Germline-derived CDR1 and CDR2 are MNHEY and SMNVEV (reference sequence). The CDR3 length is 17 residues. The CDR3 nucleotides are TGTGCCAGCAGTTTAGGTCCTGGGACAGGTGCCCACAATGAGCAGTTCTTC. The encoded protein is CASSLGPGTGAHNEQFF.

V usage is TRBV3-1 (or the pseudogene TRBV3-2) and J usage is TRBJ2-5, with D possibly being TRBD1 (5 bases). This CDR3 is 12 amino acids long. Germline loops: CDR1 LGHDT, CDR2 YNNKEL (reference sequence). V lost 0 bases and J lost 10, with 9 bases in between. The CDR3 region is CASSQEWGDQYF. DNA of the CDR3: TGTGCCAGCAGCCAAGAATGGGGCGACCAGTACTTC.

This clone was picked up one time. The chain carries TRBV24-1 and TRBJ2-5; D perhaps matches TRBD1 (5 bases). The V end was cut by 4 bases, the J end by 4 bases, with 12 bases between. This CDR3 is 14 amino acids long. Germline V CDR1 and CDR2: KGHDR, SFDVKD. The CDR3 nucleotides are TGTGCCACCAGTGACTCCAGGGAAGGAGAGACCCAGTACTTC. The encoded protein is CATSDSREGETQYF.

The chain joins TRBV5-6 to TRBJ2-3; either TRBD1 or TRBD2 may fit D (5 bases each). This CDR3 spans 14 amino acids. Trimming took 1 base from V and 6 from J, leaving 12 bases between them. Germline CDR1 SGHDT, CDR2 YYEEEE. The CDR3 nucleotides are TGTGCCAGCAGCTTGTGGCTCCGGGACGATACGCAGTATTTT. Its protein is CASSLWLRDDTQYF.

The CDR3 loop reads CASSLTGTGVRAFF. CDR3 coding DNA: TGTGCCAGCAGTCTAACCGGGACAGGGGTTAGGGCTTTCTTT. J is TRBJ1-1 and V is TRBV6-5, with 10 bases matching TRBD1. The CDR3 is made up of 14 amino acids. Unmatched junction bases numbered 11, after V lost 5 bases and J lost 11 bases. Germline CDR1 MNHEY, CDR2 SVGAGI.

V usage is TRBV28 and J usage is TRBJ1-1; D call uncertain. Germline CDR1 MDHEN, CDR2 SYDVKM. The length of the CDR3 is 16 residues. Trimming removed 7 bases from V and 0 bases from J, with 18 bases in between. CDR3 in amino acids: CASTNRQLRVNTEAFF. CDR3 DNA: TGTGCCAGCACAAATCGCCAACTGAGGGTGAACACTGAAGCTTTCTTT.

V gene TRBV7-6 combines with J gene TRBJ2-1, with D tentatively TRBD1 (6 bases). V was clipped by 1 base and J by 2 bases, with 9 bases between them. In germline, CDR1 is SGHVS, CDR2 FNYEAQ. CDR3 length: 15 amino acids. The CDR3 is CASSLDQGTYNEQFF. CDR3 in DNA: TGTGCCAGCAGCTTAGACCAGGGGACCTACAATGAGCAGTTCTTC.

The chain recombines TRBV5-6 with TRBJ1-5; weak D call: TRBD1 (6 bases). Trimming took 9 bases from V and 1 from J, leaving 14 bases between them. The V gene's germline CDR1 is SGHDT and CDR2 YYEEEE. This CDR3 is built from 14 residues. CDR3 sequence (DNA): TGTGCCACCAAGGACAGTGGAAGCAATCAGCCCCAGCATTTT. Translated, it gives CATKDSGSNQPQHF. The full variable domain, its missing parts supplied by reference TRBV5-6 and TRBJ1-5, is DAGVTQSPTHLIKTRGQQVTLRCSPKSGHDTVSWYQQALGQGPQFIFQYYEEEERQRGNFPDRFSGHQFPNYSSELNVNALLLGDSALYLCATKDSGSNQPQHFGDGTRLSIL.

The chain is built from TRBV5-1 and TRBJ2-7, with 8 bases lining up with TRBD1. Germline CDR1 SGHRS, CDR2 YFSETQ. V was pared by 7 bases and J by 5 bases, with 14 bases of the junction left unmatched. The CDR3 contains 15 residues. As DNA, the CDR3 is TGCGCCAGCTCGAAGTCAGGGGGCCCTATGGACGAGCAGTACTTC. Residues: CASSKSGGPMDEQYF.

The CDR3 bases are TGTGCCACCAGTGATCCACCGGGACAGGGGTTCACCGGGGAGCTGTTTTTT. Translated: CATSDPPGQGFTGELFF. The V and J genes are TRBV24-1 and TRBJ2-2; TRBD1 agrees at 10 bases. In germline, CDR1 is KGHDR, CDR2 SFDVKD. The V gene end was trimmed by 3 bases and the J gene end by 4 bases; junction bases not matched to a gene: 7. The CDR3 is 17 residues long.

This sequence joins TRBV18 and TRBJ2-1; D tentatively reads TRBD1 or TRBD2 (5 bases each). Germline V lookup: CDR1 KGHSH, CDR2 LQKENI. The CDR3 is 14 residues long. Trimming left V 3 bases short and J 7 bases short, with 13 bases between. The CDR3 protein is CASSPAGTGNEQFF. As DNA, the CDR3 is TGTGCCAGCTCACCGGCAGGGACGGGAAATGAGCAGTTCTTC.

The rearrangement uses TRBV7-2 and TRBJ1-3; the D gene is possibly TRBD1 (6 bases). Trimming pared 4 bases from V and 1 base from J, leaving 11 bases between. The CDR3 covers 15 residues. Germline V gene sequence: CDR1 SGHTA, CDR2 FQGNSA. The CDR3 DNA reads as TGTGCCAGCAGCTCCACAGGGACATCTGGAAACACCATATATTTT. Protein: CASSSTGTSGNTIYF.